The rows below give T cell receptor beta chains drawn from one sample of a study of T-cell memory formation after mild COVID-19. TCRdb fed the 5' RACE reads into MiXCR, producing one record per CDR3 protein. The sample lists around 320,000 distinct CDR3 sequences, about 13% occurring once. Material: PBMCs or a T cell subset sorted from them (not recorded which). These receptors were obtained from a man younger than 30 who had mild COVID-19 (a few samples of this study predate the infection). Cell type and time point are not known. CDR3s include the opening cysteine and the closing phenylalanine or tryptophan.

j_call v_call cdr3_aa
TRBJ2-2 TRBV28 CASAERGLGGELFF
TRBJ2-6 TRBV10-3 CAIMATQGRSGANVLTF
TRBJ2-2 TRBV5-5 CASSFSTGELFF
TRBJ1-2 TRBV6-2/TRBV6-3 CASSYPQGLYGYTF
TRBJ2-1 TRBV6-6 CASRLPQENEQFF
TRBJ2-1 TRBV5-1 CASSRGTANNEQFF
TRBJ2-5 TRBV4-1 CASSPKRVQGKETQYF
TRBJ2-7 TRBV7-2 CASSSTHYEQYF
TRBJ1-2 TRBV4-1 CASSQGDSNYGYTF
TRBJ2-1 TRBV4-3 CASSQGGLAREQFF
TRBJ1-2 TRBV28 CASSFGDRTPGYTF
TRBJ2-3 TRBV4-1 CASSQLQLDPQYF
TRBJ2-2 TRBV7-9 CASSLQGLRTGELFF
TRBJ2-5 TRBV27 CASSFAPAGTQYF
TRBJ2-5 TRBV7-2 CASSLRGQEETQYF
TRBJ1-6 TRBV4-2 CASSQEGLNSPLHF
TRBJ1-2 TRBV5-6 CASSSGQGVPYGYTF
TRBJ2-3 TRBV24-1 CATSDPSGGSTDTQYF
TRBJ1-5 TRBV4-1 CASSQEGAGTAGNQPQHF
TRBJ1-1 TRBV20-1 CSARRVGGDAEAFF
TRBJ2-3 TRBV3-1 CASSPQGLTDTQYF
TRBJ2-1 TRBV7-2 CASSPGLAGVNEQFF
TRBJ2-2 TRBV7-2 CASSSPHGELFF